Listed below are T cell receptor beta chains from one sample, sequenced in a study of T cell responses to AZD1222 COVID-19 vaccine. Using immunoSEQ multiplex PCR, the repertoire was profiled, and TCRdb retains in-frame clones only, with some absent. The sample includes some 150,000 clones, 80% to 95% seen only once; the top ten take about 3.7%. The sequencing used peripheral blood, collected 28 days after the second AZD1222 dose. These receptors were taken from an adult who received the AZD1222 COVID-19 vaccine. Both conserved end residues are part of each CDR3. Fields, in order: J gene, V gene, clone size, D gene, CDR3 protein, CDR3 DNA. The D gene is left open where the match is weak. Not every row has a clone size; where given, it reads once, few, many or a size class.

TRBJ1-3,TRBV9,.,.,CASSVGTPFSGNTIYF,TGTGCCAGCAGCGTCGGGACACCTTTCTCTGGAAACACCATATATTTT
TRBJ1-5,TRBV28,few,TRBD1,CASSLGTGVAHQPQHF,TGTGCCAGCAGTTTAGGGACAGGGGTAGCGCATCAGCCCCAGCATTTT
TRBJ1-2,TRBV28,.,.,CASSPRVPPFGYTF,TGTGCCAGCAGTCCCAGGGTACCCCCTTTTGGCTACACCTTC
TRBJ2-3,TRBV6-5,.,TRBD2,CASSYSAAGSTDTQYF,TGTGCCAGCAGTTACTCGGCAGCGGGAAGCACAGATACGCAGTATTTT
TRBJ2-7,TRBV4-1,.,.,CASSQSTGYSYEQYF,TGCGCCAGCAGCCAAAGCACGGGGTACTCCTACGAGCAGTACTTC
TRBJ1-2,TRBV28,.,TRBD1,CASFTQGAQDGYTF,TGTGCCAGTTTCACACAGGGGGCGCAGGATGGCTACACCTTC
TRBJ2-7,TRBV5-1,.,.,CASSLLLGLNSEQYF,TGCGCCAGCAGCCTCCTCCTAGGGCTAAATAGCGAGCAGTACTTC
TRBJ1-3,TRBV6-5,.,TRBD1,CAVTGVGNTIYF,TGTGCTGTCACAGGGGTAGGAAACACCATATATTTT
TRBJ2-3,TRBV14,.,TRBD2,CASSQSLAGGQYF,TGTGCCAGCAGCCAGTCACTAGCGGGAGGGCAGTATTTT
TRBJ1-1,TRBV5-6,.,.,CASRSSLNTEAFF,TGTGCCAGCAGGAGCAGTCTGAACACTGAAGCTTTCTTT
TRBJ1-4,TRBV16,.,.,CASSQSPPGWGNEKLFF,TGTGCCAGCAGCCAATCTCCACCCGGATGGGGTAATGAAAAACTGTTTTTT
TRBJ2-2,TRBV6-6,.,TRBD1,CASIDRGGELFF,TGTGCCAGCATTGACAGGGGCGGGGAGCTGTTTTTT
TRBJ2-1,TRBV5-1,.,TRBD1,CASSPGTGTYNEQFF,TGCGCCAGCAGCCCCGGGACAGGGACCTACAATGAGCAGTTCTTC
TRBJ2-3,TRBV2,.,.,CASQGITDTQYF,TGTGCCAGCCAGGGAATCACAGATACGCAGTATTTT
TRBJ2-7,TRBV19,.,.,CASSTRDASYEQYF,TGTGCCAGTAGTACTAGGGACGCCTCCTACGAGCAGTACTTC
TRBJ2-6,TRBV7-3,.,.,CASSLGLGSGANVLTF,TGTGCCAGCAGCCTAGGGTTGGGGTCTGGGGCCAACGTCCTGACTTTC
TRBJ1-6,TRBV5-1,once,.,CASSLEARMDSPLHF,TGCGCCAGCAGCTTGGAGGCCCGTATGGATTCACCCCTCCACTTT
TRBJ2-1,TRBV18,.,.,CASSPPSEWDWPYNEQFF,TGTGCCAGCTCACCCCCGTCTGAGTGGGATTGGCCCTACAATGAGCAGTTCTTC
TRBJ1-6,TRBV4-2,.,.,CASSQSYRVNSPLHF,TGTGCCAGCAGCCAATCGTACAGGGTAAACTCACCCCTCCACTTT
TRBJ2-1,TRBV28,.,.,CASRWGPTNEQFF,TGTGCCAGCAGGTGGGGGCCTACCAATGAGCAGTTCTTC
TRBJ2-7,TRBV10-3,.,TRBD2,CAISESSGGFYEQYF,TGTGCCATCAGTGAGTCGAGCGGGGGATTCTACGAGCAGTACTTC
TRBJ2-1,TRBV30,.,.,CAWSQGTNEQFF,TGTGCCTGGAGTCAGGGTACCAATGAGCAGTTCTTC
TRBJ1-1,TRBV5-1,.,.,CASSWGTENTEAFF,TGCGCCAGCAGCTGGGGGACCGAGAACACTGAAGCTTTCTTT
TRBJ2-1,TRBV6-4,.,TRBD2,CASSDRSSGRDEQFF,TGTGCCAGCAGTGACAGGTCTAGCGGGAGGGATGAGCAGTTCTTC
TRBJ1-1,TRBV18,.,TRBD1,CASSTGTGRNEAFF,TGTGCCAGCTCAACGGGGACAGGGCGGAATGAAGCTTTCTTT
TRBJ1-1,TRBV11-1,.,.,CASSSFEAPEAFF,TGTGCCAGCAGCTCGTTCGAGGCGCCTGAAGCTTTCTTT
TRBJ2-7,TRBV27,.,TRBD2,CATGTSDYEQYF,TGTGCCACCGGGACTAGCGACTACGAGCAGTACTTC
TRBJ1-1,TRBV2,once,.,CASSVVRNTEAFF,TGTGCCAGCAGTGTAGTACGGAACACTGAAGCTTTCTTT
TRBJ2-5,TRBV19,.,.,CASSMQGVQETQYF,TGTGCCAGTAGTATGCAGGGTGTCCAAGAGACCCAGTACTTC
TRBJ1-1,TRBV6-2/TRBV6-3,.,.,CASSSNIRRQNTEAFF,TGTGCCAGCAGTTCCAATATACGCAGACAGAACACTGAAGCTTTCTTT
TRBJ1-5,TRBV10-1,.,.,CASTQFNQPQHF,TGCGCCAGCACACAGTTCAATCAGCCCCAGCATTTT
TRBJ2-1,TRBV10-2,once,TRBD2,CASSELFPGLASEQFF,TGCGCCAGCAGTGAGCTCTTCCCGGGACTAGCTAGTGAGCAGTTCTTC
TRBJ2-1,TRBV5-4,once,.,CASSLGGAGRNEQFF,TGTGCCAGCAGCTTGGGGGGGGCAGGGAGGAATGAGCAGTTCTTC
TRBJ2-7,TRBV7-2,few,TRBD2,CASSTSGRATYEQYF,TGTGCCAGCAGCACTAGCGGGAGGGCGACCTACGAGCAGTACTTC
TRBJ1-4,TRBV14,.,.,CASSQSGPGLFF,TGTGCCAGCAGCCAGAGCGGCCCAGGGTTGTTTTTT
TRBJ2-5,TRBV7-9,.,.,CASGRLYQETQYF,TGTGCCAGCGGCCGCTTGTACCAAGAGACCCAGTACTTC
TRBJ2-2,TRBV7-9,.,TRBD1,CASSPGQGNTGELFF,TGTGCCAGCAGCCCGGGACAGGGGAACACCGGGGAGCTGTTTTTT
TRBJ1-4,TRBV28,.,.,CASRAATNEKLFF,TGTGCCAGCCGTGCGGCAACTAATGAAAAACTGTTTTTT
TRBJ2-1,TRBV15,.,.,CATSRAGYEQFF,TGTGCCACCAGCAGGGCAGGGTATGAGCAGTTCTTC
TRBJ2-1,TRBV7-3,.,.,CASSLIGSNEQFF,TGTGCCAGCAGCTTAATCGGGTCGAATGAGCAGTTCTTC
TRBJ1-5,TRBV19,.,.,CASSMAQDHQPQHF,TGTGCCAGTAGTATGGCGCAGGACCATCAGCCCCAGCATTTT
TRBJ2-2,TRBV19,.,.,CASTPDSSFGELFF,TGTGCCAGTACCCCGGACTCATCTTTCGGGGAGCTGTTTTTT
TRBJ2-7,TRBV11-3,.,.,CASSLNGINEQYF,TGTGCCAGCAGCTTAAACGGTATTAACGAGCAGTACTTC
TRBJ2-2,TRBV6-5,.,TRBD2,CASLTGTRVSGELFF,TGTGCCAGCTTAACCGGGACTAGGGTCTCCGGGGAGCTGTTTTTT
TRBJ2-1,TRBV5-4,.,.,CASSLVGPDNEQFF,TGTGCCAGCAGCTTGGTTGGGCCCGACAATGAGCAGTTCTTC
TRBJ1-2,TRBV13,.,TRBD1,CASSLGQGGNYGYTF,TGTGCCAGCAGCCTGGGACAGGGCGGGAACTATGGCTACACCTTC
TRBJ2-3,TRBV5-1,.,.,CASSLEGAGTDTQYF,TGCGCCAGCAGCTTGGAAGGGGCGGGCACAGATACGCAGTATTTT
TRBJ2-1,TRBV7-2,.,TRBD2,CASSRTSGQEFF,TGTGCCAGCAGCCGGACTAGCGGACAGGAGTTCTTC